This T cell receptor (beta chain) was obtained from a study of blood T cell repertoires in COVID-19. About the research overall: Sites in the United States, Italy and Spain provided acute and convalescent COVID-19 samples.

J gave up 4 bases and V 3 bases, and 4 bases lay outside the gene matches. The CDR3 consists of 15 residues. Germline V gives CDR1 LNHDA, CDR2 SQIVND (reference sequence). Original processing methods: Amplified reference gene primers provided the basis for estimating nucleated cell counts. TCRdb's table, derived via immunoSEQ multiplex PCR, lists solely in-frame clones and lacks some. V and J calls plus clone size are reproduced from that table; the DNA served to infer D and trimming. In the table there are 200,000 to 250,000 clones, around 90% of which are singletons. The study recruited people aged roughly 18 to 100 years across approximately 24 US areas.

The chain couples TRBV19 to TRBJ2-1; TRBD2 agrees at 9 bases. The source material was PBMCs or T cells enriched from blood (not recorded which). This receptor was obtained from a woman in her 30s who had been exposed to COVID-19. The CDR3 region has the DNA TGTGCCAGTAGTATCCCTAGCGGGGTATACAATGAGCAGTTCTTC. Its translation is CASSIPSGVYNEQFF.